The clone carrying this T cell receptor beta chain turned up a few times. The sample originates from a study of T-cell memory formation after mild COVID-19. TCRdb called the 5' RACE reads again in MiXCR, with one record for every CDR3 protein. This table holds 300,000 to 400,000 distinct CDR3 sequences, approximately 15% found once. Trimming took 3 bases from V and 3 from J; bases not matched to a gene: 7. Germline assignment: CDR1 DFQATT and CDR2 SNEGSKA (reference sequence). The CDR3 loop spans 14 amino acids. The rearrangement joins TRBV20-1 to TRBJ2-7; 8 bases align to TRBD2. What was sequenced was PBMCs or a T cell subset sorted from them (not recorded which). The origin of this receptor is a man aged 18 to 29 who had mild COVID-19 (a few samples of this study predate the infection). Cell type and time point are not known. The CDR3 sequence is CSARGREGLYEQYV. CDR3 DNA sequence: TGCAGTGCTAGGGGCCGGGAGGGGCTCTACGAGCAGTACGTC.